This T cell receptor (beta chain) stems from a study of cytomegalovirus exposure and HLA in healthy donors. Use of 60 Vbeta and 13 Jbeta primers characterized the PCR. Sequencing used immunoSEQ multiplex PCR; TCRdb keeps in-frame clones, though not all of them. The profile shows 150,000 to 200,000 clones, 60% to 80% of them singletons. CDR1 and CDR2 (germline): SGHRS, YFSETQ. The CDR3 totals 14 residues. V was clipped by 1 base and J by 6 bases, with 12 bases between them. While unrecorded immune exposures were likely, the donors were nominally healthy when sampled. Concerning this clone: The antigen is not known.

Study-level points and caveats: There were some public TCRs occurring in many donors, but most TCR sequences were rare. In vitro, three CMV-associated chains proved specific for CMV antigens.

Sequencing was carried out using PBMCs. The chain uses TRBV5-1 and TRBJ2-3, with unresolved D. This receptor was taken from a man aged 18 to 29 in good health and CMV-seropositive. The CDR3 bases are TGCGCCAGCAGCTTGACATCATTGGAGGATACGCAGTATTTT. Encoded protein: CASSLTSLEDTQYF.